These 17 T cell receptor beta chains were all obtained from the same sample, sequenced in a study of CD8+ T cells in alopecia areata. RNA extraction and reverse transcription yielded cDNA as sequencing template. Sequencing was performed with immunoSEQ multiplex PCR; in TCRdb, only in-frame clones are kept and a portion is missing. The repertoire consists of about 120,000 clones, with approximately 58% occurring once and the leading ten covering approximately 2.6%. The sequenced sample consisted of CD4+ T cells sorted from blood. Source of these receptors: a human donor in good health.

The chain recombines TRBV29-1 with TRBJ2-7; 11 nucleotides agree with TRBD2. Per germline, CDR1 SQVTM and CDR2 ANQGSEA. Unmatched junction bases numbered 11, after V lost 4 bases and J lost 3 bases. There are 16 residues in the CDR3. CDR3 region: CSVAGLAGGLNYEQYF. CDR3 DNA: TGCAGCGTTGCTGGTCTAGCGGGGGGCCTAAACTACGAGCAGTACTTC.

The V call is TRBV7-9, the J call TRBJ2-5; D is unclear. The germline gives CDR1 SEHNR, CDR2 FQNEAQ (reference sequence). V lost 4 bases and J 2 bases, leaving 17 bases between the germline ends. This CDR3 has 16 amino acids. The CDR3 DNA sequence: TGTGCCAGCAGCTCCCGAGGTGTGCTGGAACAAGAGACCCAGTACTTC. Protein: CASSSRGVLEQETQYF. Drawing the rest from reference TRBV7-9 and TRBJ2-5, the complete variable domain is DTGVSQNPRHKITKRGQNVTFRCDPISEHNRLYWYRQTLGQGPEFLTYFQNEAQLEKSRLLSDRFSAERPKGSFSTLEIQRTEQGDSAMYLCASSSRGVLEQETQYFGPGTRLLVL.

This clone was seen a handful of times. V usage is TRBV23-1 and J usage is TRBJ2-7; D is possibly TRBD2 (6 bases). TRBV23-1 belongs to the ORF category, with a function that is uncertain. The CDR3 length is 13 residues. V lost 4 bases and J 6 bases, leaving 13 bases between the germline ends. CDR3: CASSRPPEGEQYF. CDR3 nucleotides: TGCGCCAGCAGTCGACCCCCGGAGGGCGAGCAGTACTTC.

V usage is TRBV30 and J usage is TRBJ1-2; possibly TRBD1 for D (6 bases). Germline CDR1 is GTSNPN and CDR2 is SVGIG (reference sequence). The CDR3 has 12 amino acids. V dropped 3 bases and J dropped 3 bases, with 8 bases sitting between them. The CDR3 loop reads CAWSSGDYGYTF. The CDR3 DNA reads TGTGCCTGGAGCTCAGGGGACTATGGCTACACCTTC.

The sample holds a few counts of this clone. This chain connects TRBV10-3 to TRBJ2-1; 7 nucleotides line up with TRBD2. The V and J ends lost 4 bases and 5 bases, in that order; junction bases with no gene match: 2. Per the germline V gene, CDR1 is ENHRY and CDR2 is SYGVKD. The CDR3 has 13 residues. The CDR3 nucleotides are TGTGCCATCAGTGGGGGGGGAAACAATGAGCAGTTCTTC. It yields the protein CAISGGGNNEQFF.

V usage is TRBV30 and J usage is TRBJ1-1; D is uncertain. CDR1 is GTSNPN and CDR2 is SVGIG in the germline V gene (reference sequence). The CDR3 length is 13 residues. V gave up 8 bases and J gave up 1 base, with 14 bases separating them. CDR3 amino acids: CAGADQQNTEAFF. The DNA of the CDR3 is TGTGCCGGCGCGGATCAACAGAACACTGAAGCTTTCTTT.

V is TRBV25-1 and J is TRBJ2-7; TRBD2 might be the D (5 bases). Germline V gene data show CDR1 as MGHDK and CDR2 as SYGVNS. The CDR3 contains 11 residues. V lost 5 bases, J lost 7 bases, and 9 bases lay in between. The CDR3 nucleotides are TGTGCCAGCAGTCGAGGGTGGGAGCAGTACTTC. Encoded protein: CASSRGWEQYF.

This clone turned up a few times. The CDR3 DNA is TGTGCCAGCAGCCGTGAACTAGCGGGGGGAAACACCGGGGAGCTGTTTTTT. Its protein is CASSRELAGGNTGELFF. The chain carries TRBV4-2 and TRBJ2-2, with 12 bases matching TRBD2. Germline V CDR1 and CDR2: LGHNA, YNFKEQ. The trim removed 4 bases at V and 2 bases at J, leaving 5 bases unmatched. The CDR3 contains 17 residues.

By sample fraction, this clone is medium-sized. The rearrangement joins TRBV19 to TRBJ1-2; 7 nucleotides match TRBD1. Trimming removed 9 bases from V and 7 bases from J; junction bases left unmatched: 5. The germline V gene encodes CDR1 LNHDA and CDR2 SQIVND (reference sequence). This CDR3 contains 11 residues. The CDR3 DNA is TGTGCCAGCCGACAGGGATTTGGCTACACCTTC. Translated: CASRQGFGYTF. Using reference TRBV19 and TRBJ1-2 for the parts outside the CDR3, the full variable domain is DGGITQSPKYLFRKEGQNVTLSCEQNLNHDAMYWYRQDPGQGLRLIYYSQIVNDFQKGDIAEGYSVSREKKESFPLTVTSAQKNPTAFYLCASRQGFGYTFGSGTRLTVV.

The V gene is TRBV30, the J gene TRBJ2-1, with 11 bases identical to TRBD2. This CDR3 comprises 17 residues. The germline V gene encodes CDR1 GTSNPN and CDR2 SVGIG (reference sequence). The ends lost 6 bases at V and 7 bases at J; junction bases unmatched: 17. The CDR3 DNA is TGTGCCTGCACCGGCCCGGAGGATAGCGGGGGGGGTAATGAGCAGTTCTTC. This sequence encodes CACTGPEDSGGGNEQFF.

The chain links TRBV4-2 to TRBJ2-5; the match to TRBD2 covers 7 bases. Germline CDR1 reads LGHNA; CDR2 reads YNFKEQ. The CDR3 consists of 14 residues. Trimming at V came to 1 base and at J to 5 bases, leaving 4 bases not matched to a gene. The CDR3 DNA reads TGTGCCAGCAGCCAAGTGGGTAGCGGGGAGACCCAGTACTTC. Residues: CASSQVGSGETQYF.

The chain couples TRBV29-1 to TRBJ1-6, with D maybe TRBD1 (5 bases). From germline, CDR1 is SQVTM and CDR2 ANQGSEA. V lost 6 bases, J lost 6 bases, and 15 bases lay in between. The CDR3 has 14 amino acids. CDR3 residues: CSVGTEGLNSPLHF. Here the CDR3 DNA reads TGCAGCGTCGGGACGGAGGGTCTTAATTCACCCCTCCACTTT.

The gene calls are TRBV29-1 and TRBJ2-7, with D unresolved. The V end lost 6 bases, the J end lost 2 bases, and 11 bases lay between the germline ends. This CDR3 region has 12 residues. Germline assignment: CDR1 SQVTM and CDR2 ANQGSEA. The CDR3 DNA reads TGCAGCGTCACCGGCGTTACCTACGAGCAGTACTTC. Its translation is CSVTGVTYEQYF.

The genes are TRBV4-1 and TRBJ1-2; weak D call: TRBD1 (5 bases). Germline V gene sequence: CDR1 MGHRA, CDR2 YSYEKL. Trimming took 1 base from V and 3 from J, leaving 15 bases between them. The length of the CDR3 is 16 residues. The DNA for the CDR3 is TGCGCCAGCAGCCAAGTATTTCTGCGAGGGGACTATGGCTACACCTTC. Encoded protein: CASSQVFLRGDYGYTF.

The genes are TRBV9 and TRBJ2-7; 8 positions agree with TRBD1. This CDR3 comprises 13 residues. V shed 2 bases and J 5 bases; nucleotides not matched to a gene: 3. The germline CDR1 and CDR2 sequences are SGDLS and YYNGEE. As DNA, the CDR3 is TGTGCCAGCAGCGTGGACAGGGCCCACGAGCAGTACTTC. Its protein is CASSVDRAHEQYF.

J is TRBJ2-2 and V is TRBV2; D possibly corresponds to TRBD1 (5 bases). CDR1 is SNHLY, CDR2 FYNNEI, per germline. Trimming took off 5 bases at V and 4 bases at J, with 11 bases between the two ends. This CDR3 region has 14 residues. CDR3 in DNA: TGTGCCAGCAGTCTTCTGGGGCCCACCGGGGAGCTGTTTTTT. Translating it yields CASSLLGPTGELFF.

V and J are TRBV2 and TRBJ2-5; no clear D gene. V shed 6 bases and J shed 5 bases, with 10 bases lying between them. The CDR3 is 12 amino acids. The germline CDR1 and CDR2 sequences are SNHLY and FYNNEI. The CDR3 DNA reads TGTGCCAGCAGCCTGGGTCGGGAGACCCAGTACTTC. It codes for CASSLGRETQYF.